This T cell receptor beta chain is from a study of T cell responses to AZD1222 COVID-19 vaccine. Regarding the study as a whole: Sampling that yielded the repertoires occurred only after the peak T cell response. It was only 6 or 7 AZD1222 recipients who were seropositive at baseline.

The repertoire was sequenced with immunoSEQ multiplex PCR; TCRdb's copy has only in-frame clones and lacks some. In the table there are about 260,000 clones, 80% to 95% of which are singletons. CDR1 is MNHEY, CDR2 SMNVEV, per germline (reference sequence). CDR3 length: 13 amino acids. V was clipped by 8 bases and J by 4 bases, with 14 bases between them. Worth noting for this clone: Its matching antigen is unknown.

The receptor was isolated from an adult in good health. The specimen comprised peripheral blood, sampled on day 0 of AZD1222 vaccination. The J gene is TRBJ1-1, the V gene TRBV27; tentatively, D is TRBD1 (5 bases). The CDR3, as DNA: TGTGCCAGCTCCAGTGTGACAGTCACTGAAGCTTTCTTT. Protein sequence: CASSSVTVTEAFF.